The 27 T cell receptor beta chains reported below all come from one sample, sequenced in a study of radiation and T cells in renal cell carcinoma. Specified time point: baseline pretreatment blood. The treatment denotes: 15 Gy SBRT to primary tumor, nephrectomy 4 weeks later. Using immunoSEQ multiplex PCR, the repertoire was profiled, and TCRdb retains in-frame clones only, with some absent. This table has about 150,000 clones, roughly 90% appearing once. Here the sequenced sample was blood, taken from a patient whose treatment included radiotherapy and nephrectomy. The receptors stem from a woman between 65 and 79 years old with renal cell carcinoma.

The V call is TRBV5-4, the J call TRBJ1-2; D call uncertain. The germline V gene has CDR1 SGHNT and CDR2 YYREEE (reference sequence). Trimming removed 4 bases at V and 7 bases at J, with 11 bases between. The CDR3 loop spans 12 amino acids. CDR3 nucleotides: TGTGCCAGCAGCCCTGGGCCCTCTGGCTACACCTTC. This codes for CASSPGPSGYTF.

The chain recombines TRBV5-1 with TRBJ2-3; 13 bases are a match to TRBD2. Germline CDR1 and CDR2: SGHRS and YFSETQ. The CDR3 consists of 16 residues. The J segment lost 2 bases and the V segment lost 3 bases, leaving 3 bases of the junction unmatched. This chain's CDR3 is CASSWGLAGNTDTQYF. The DNA of the CDR3 is TGCGCCAGCAGCTGGGGACTAGCGGGGAACACAGATACGCAGTATTTT. Together with reference TRBV5-1 and TRBJ2-3, the CDR3 gives the full variable domain: KAGVTQTPRYLIKTRGQQVTLSCSPISGHRSVSWYQQTPGQGLQFLFEYFSETQRNKGNFPGRFSGRQFSNSRSEMNVSTLELGDSALYLCASSWGLAGNTDTQYFGPGTRLTVL.

The rearrangement links TRBV27 to TRBJ1-3; D remains unclear. Between the trimmed V and J ends, which lost 6 bases and 0 bases, there was a span of 12 bases. This CDR3 comprises 15 residues. The germline V gene has CDR1 MNHEY and CDR2 SMNVEV (reference sequence). This CDR3 is CASRLRGASGNTIYF. CDR3 bases: TGTGCCAGCAGACTTCGCGGCGCCTCTGGAAACACCATATATTTT.

The chain has TRBV10-3 and TRBJ1-2; D ambiguous. The CDR3 sequence is 13 residues long. V lost 4 bases, J lost 0 bases, and 6 bases lay in between. CDR1 is ENHRY, CDR2 SYGVKD, per germline. The CDR3 coding sequence is TGTGCCATCAGTGTGGCGTCTAACTATGGCTACACCTTC. Translating gives CAISVASNYGYTF.

The chain couples TRBV29-1 to TRBJ2-1; 7 nucleotides agree with TRBD2. J gave up 12 bases and V 2 bases, and 1 base lay outside the gene matches. Germline V lookup: CDR1 SQVTM, CDR2 ANQGSEA. The CDR3 covers 10 residues. The DNA of the CDR3 is TGCAGCGTTGAACGCGGGGGGCAGTTCTTC. Amino acids: CSVERGGQFF.

This clone was counted only a few times. CDR3 DNA: TGTGCCAGCAGTGAACAGGGGAATCAGCCCCAGCATTTT. Its translation is CASSEQGNQPQHF. V is TRBV2 and J is TRBJ1-5; D may be TRBD1 (6 bases). Trimming left V 2 bases short and J 4 bases short, with 6 bases between. The germline V gene encodes CDR1 SNHLY and CDR2 FYNNEI. This CDR3 is 13 amino acids long.

The V and J genes are TRBV7-2 and TRBJ2-6; D is ambiguous. V was clipped by 4 bases and J by 2 bases, with 0 bases between them. This CDR3 has 12 amino acids. In germline, CDR1 is SGHTA, CDR2 FQGNSA. CDR3 in DNA: TGTGCCAGCAGCTCTGGGGCCAACGTCCTGACTTTC. Encoded protein: CASSSGANVLTF. The full variable domain, in which reference TRBV7-2 and TRBJ2-6 provide the parts outside the CDR3, is GAGVSQSPSNKVTEKGKDVELRCDPISGHTALYWYRQSLGQGLEFLIYFQGNSAPDKSGLPSDRFSAERTGGSVSTLTIQRTQQEDSAVYLCASSSGANVLTFGAGSRLTVL.

The gene calls are TRBV7-2 and TRBJ1-2, with D unclear. The CDR3 sequence is 15 residues long. Germline V gene lookup returns CDR1 SGHTA and CDR2 FQGNSA. V lost 2 bases and J 4 bases, leaving 14 bases between the germline ends. The CDR3 is CASSLTGSASYGYTF. Here the CDR3 DNA reads TGTGCCAGCAGCTTAACCGGGAGCGCTAGCTATGGCTACACCTTC.

The DNA of the CDR3 is TGTGCCTGGAGTGTACTTCTGGACAGGGGGGATGTCGGCTACACCTTC. It yields the protein CAWSVLLDRGDVGYTF. The V and J genes are TRBV30 and TRBJ1-2; TRBD1 aligns across 10 bases. V shed 0 bases and J 8 bases; nucleotides not matched to a gene: 12. CDR1 GTSNPN and CDR2 SVGIG come from the germline V gene (reference sequence). The CDR3 covers 16 residues.

This chain connects TRBV4-3 to TRBJ1-1; D perhaps matches TRBD1 (6 bases). Per the germline V gene, CDR1 is LGHNA and CDR2 is YSLEER. V lost 0 bases and J lost 5, with 10 bases in between. This CDR3 has 14 amino acids. CDR3 coding DNA: TGCGCCAGCAGCCAAGACAGGGGACGGACTGAAGCTTTCTTT. It yields the protein CASSQDRGRTEAFF.

This clone was counted a single time. The rearrangement links TRBV6-6 to TRBJ2-7; D unclear. CDR1 MNHNY and CDR2 SVGAGI come from the germline V gene (reference sequence). Trimming stripped 7 bases from V and 3 bases from J, with 10 bases between. The CDR3 totals 12 residues. CDR3 in DNA: TGTGCCAGCACGGCAGCTAACTACGAGCAGTACTTC. This encodes CASTAANYEQYF.

The chain combines TRBV5-1 with TRBJ2-2; possible D gene TRBD2, 5 bases. CDR3 length: 16 residues. Germline loops: CDR1 SGHRS, CDR2 YFSETQ. Trimming removed 1 base at V and 6 bases at J, with 16 bases between. CDR3 DNA: TGCGCCAGCAGCTTGCTGACGGGGTTAGGTTCCGGGGAGCTGTTTTTT. This translates into CASSLLTGLGSGELFF.

The chain has TRBV28 and TRBJ1-5, with D uncertain. CDR1 is MDHEN and CDR2 is SYDVKM in the germline V gene. The CDR3 consists of 14 residues. V shed 4 bases and J shed 0 bases, with 7 bases lying between them. This chain's CDR3 is CASSSTYSNQPQHF. The CDR3 DNA follows: TGTGCCAGCAGTTCCACTTATAGCAATCAGCCCCAGCATTTT.

V is TRBV7-2 and J is TRBJ2-7; 9 bases are a match to TRBD1. The ends lost 2 bases at V and 7 bases at J; junction bases unmatched: 6. Germline CDR1 reads SGHTA; CDR2 reads FQGNSA. This CDR3 comprises 14 residues. The CDR3 is CASSLTGGSGEQYF. The CDR3 nucleotides read TGTGCCAGCAGCTTAACAGGGGGCTCGGGAGAGCAGTACTTC.

This clone has only a few counts. This chain links TRBV6-5 with TRBJ1-1, with D unclear. The CDR3 runs 13 residues. Germline CDR1 MNHEY, CDR2 SVGAGI. Deletions cut 6 bases from V and 5 bases from J, with 13 bases between. The CDR3 DNA reads TGTGCCAGCAGACAGCGGGTGGGGACTGAAGCTTTCTTT. Translating it yields CASRQRVGTEAFF.

This chain connects TRBV7-9 to TRBJ2-1; 7 bases line up with TRBD1. Germline CDR1 and CDR2: SEHNR and FQNEAQ (reference sequence). This CDR3 is built from 17 residues. Trimming removed 5 bases from V and 0 bases from J; junction bases left unmatched: 10. CDR3: CASSPPTGAPSYNEQFF. For the CDR3, the DNA is TGTGCCAGCAGCCCACCTACAGGGGCTCCCTCCTACAATGAGCAGTTCTTC.

The chain couples TRBV7-9 to TRBJ2-2, with D possibly being TRBD1 (6 bases). Per the germline V gene, CDR1 is SEHNR and CDR2 is FQNEAQ (reference sequence). V lost 7 bases and J lost 2, with 17 bases in between. The CDR3 spans 16 residues. This CDR3 is CASTPPYRDNTGELFF. The CDR3 bases are TGTGCCAGCACCCCACCGTACAGGGATAACACCGGGGAGCTGTTTTTT.

The rearrangement joins TRBV19 to TRBJ2-1; 10 bases are a match to TRBD1. With V trimmed by 7 bases and J by 7 bases, 7 bases remained unmatched. Germline V lookup: CDR1 LNHDA, CDR2 SQIVND (reference sequence). The CDR3 contains 14 residues. CDR3 region: CASMGTGELNEQFF. The CDR3 nucleotides read TGTGCCAGTATGGGGACAGGGGAGTTGAATGAGCAGTTCTTC.

The chain couples TRBV2 to TRBJ1-5, with D hard to call. Trimming removed 2 bases from V and 3 bases from J, with 8 bases in between. There are 14 residues in the CDR3. Germline values: CDR1 SNHLY, CDR2 FYNNEI. DNA of the CDR3: TGTGCCAGCAGTGAAAACACCCCCAATCAGCCCCAGCATTTT. It is translated as CASSENTPNQPQHF.

The chain is built from TRBV5-8 and TRBJ2-3, with 7 bases identical to TRBD1. Germline-derived CDR1 and CDR2 are SGHTS and YDEGEE. Trimming at V came to 2 bases and at J to 1 base, leaving 1 base not matched to a gene. The CDR3 consists of 14 residues. The CDR3 nucleotides are TGTGCCAGCAGCTTCGGACAGGGCACAGATACGCAGTATTTT. Residues: CASSFGQGTDTQYF.

CDR3 in DNA: TGCGCCAGCAGTGTAACAGGGGTCACCGGGGAGCTGTTTTTT. Amino acids: CASSVTGVTGELFF. The chain couples TRBV10-2 to TRBJ2-2, with 7 bases fitting TRBD1. Trimming removed 4 bases from V and 4 bases from J; junction bases left unmatched: 3. The CDR3 is 14 amino acids. Germline loops: CDR1 WSHSY, CDR2 SAAADI.

V usage is TRBV27 and J usage is TRBJ2-3; 7 bases are shared with TRBD2. Germline V gene data show CDR1 as MNHEY and CDR2 as SMNVEV (reference sequence). V lost 3 bases to trimming and J lost 0 bases; unmatched junction nucleotides: 3. The CDR3 is made up of 15 amino acids. For the CDR3, the DNA is TGTGCCAGCAGTTTGGGGGGGGAGAGCACAGATACGCAGTATTTT. It translates to CASSLGGESTDTQYF.

V gene TRBV5-4 combines with J gene TRBJ1-2; 12 bases agree with TRBD1. The CDR3 is 16 amino acids. Germline V gene data show CDR1 as SGHNT and CDR2 as YYREEE (reference sequence). V lost 4 bases, J lost 6 bases, and 10 bases stayed unmatched. DNA of the CDR3: TGTGCCAGCAGCCCTGGGACAGGGGGCGTTTGGAATGGCTACACCTTC. This codes for CASSPGTGGVWNGYTF. The complete variable domain, with remaining parts taken from reference TRBV5-4 and TRBJ1-2, reads ETGVTQSPTHLIKTRGQQVTLRCSSQSGHNTVSWYQQALGQGPQFIFQYYREEENGRGNFPPRFSGLQFPNYSSELNVNALELDDSALYLCASSPGTGGVWNGYTFGSGTRLTVV.

The V and J genes are TRBV6-6 and TRBJ2-1; 11 bases map to TRBD2. Germline V lookup: CDR1 MNHNY, CDR2 SVGAGI (reference sequence). Trimming removed 5 bases from V and 3 bases from J; junction bases left unmatched: 6. The CDR3 sequence is 16 residues long. The CDR3 nucleotides read TGTGCCAGCAGTCGTCTAGCGGGGGGTAGCTACAATGAGCAGTTCTTC. It translates to CASSRLAGGSYNEQFF.

The chain joins TRBV12-5 to TRBJ1-2; D remains ambiguous. V dropped 1 base and J dropped 8 bases, with 14 bases sitting between them. The germline gives CDR1 LGHNT, CDR2 FRNRAP. This CDR3 has 14 amino acids. The CDR3 is CASGLGPASRGYTF. The CDR3 DNA follows: TGTGCTAGTGGTTTGGGTCCCGCCAGCCGGGGCTACACCTTC.

V and J are TRBV19 and TRBJ2-2; no clear D gene. CDR3 length equals 12 residues. Germline-derived CDR1 and CDR2 are LNHDA and SQIVND (reference sequence). Between the trimmed V and J ends, which lost 3 bases and 6 bases, there was a span of 5 bases. This CDR3 reads CASSIQAGELFF. In nucleotides, the CDR3 is TGTGCCAGTAGTATTCAAGCCGGGGAGCTGTTTTTT.

This chain joins TRBV6-4 and TRBJ2-3; 11 bases are shared with TRBD2. The CDR3 spans 16 residues. Unmatched junction bases numbered 6, after V lost 5 bases and J lost 2 bases. Germline loops: CDR1 MRHNA, CDR2 SNTAGT. The CDR3: CASSILAGASTDTQYF. As DNA, the CDR3 is TGTGCCAGCAGTATACTAGCGGGGGCATCCACAGATACGCAGTATTTT.